This T cell receptor (beta chain) was observed in a study of blood T cells in healthy people across ages. A second PCR of 7 to 11 cycles used a sample-barcoded 5' primer and a J-beta primer mix. TCRdb passed the 5' RACE reads through MiXCR, listing each CDR3 protein once. This table holds about 1.6 million distinct CDR3 sequences, about 32% found once. The TCR was taken from a woman aged 25 to 45 in good health. The sample taken for sequencing was blood.

The CDR3 sequence: CARKSGRAFEQYF. In nucleotides, the CDR3 is TGTGCCAGAAAGAGCGGGAGGGCCTTTGAGCAGTACTTC. The chain carries TRBV6-6 and TRBJ2-5; 10 nucleotides line up with TRBD2. The J segment lost 11 bases and the V segment lost 9 bases, leaving 12 bases of the junction unmatched. The CDR3 is 13 residues long. Germline values: CDR1 MNHNY, CDR2 SVGAGI (reference sequence).